A selection of T cell receptor beta chains follows, all from one sample in a study of shared clonotypes between healthy human individuals. Sequenced by immunoSEQ multiplex PCR; TCRdb stores in-frame clones only, minus some. The profile covers around 600,000 clones, with approximately 96% appearing a single time and 0.095% to 0.14% taken by the ten largest. The sample comprised naive CD8+ T cells sorted from blood. Receptor source: a woman in her twenties or thirties in good health. The CDR3 runs from the conserved cysteine through the conserved F or W. Fields, in order: clone size, D gene, V gene, J gene, CDR3 DNA, CDR3 protein. A D gene is named only where the DNA matches it firmly. A row's size may be missing; if present it is once, few, many or a size class.

-	-	TRBV9	TRBJ1-2	TGTGCCAGCAGCGGAGATACGGGGTCGTATGGCTACACCTTC	CASSGDTGSYGYTF
-	TRBD2	TRBV13	TRBJ2-3	TGTGCCAGCAGCAGGGGACTAGCGGGAGTCGTTGATACGCAGTATTTT	CASSRGLAGVVDTQYF
-	-	TRBV28	TRBJ2-5	TGTGCCAGCGGAGATGGGATACAAGAGACCCAGTACTTC	CASGDGIQETQYF
-	-	TRBV4-1	TRBJ1-2	TGCGCCAGCAGCCCCCGAACCCCAAATACTAACTATGGCTACACCTTC	CASSPRTPNTNYGYTF
-	TRBD1	TRBV6-1	TRBJ2-1	TGTGCCAGCAGTGACAGGGGGCGCGGTGCCTACAATGAGCAGTTCTTC	CASSDRGRGAYNEQFF
once	-	TRBV27	TRBJ2-7	TGTGCCAGCGGATATAGGAGCTACGAGCAGTACTTC	CASGYRSYEQYF
-	-	TRBV5-4	TRBJ2-7	TGTGCCAGCAGCATGGAGGATACCTCCTACGAGCAGTACTTC	CASSMEDTSYEQYF
once	-	TRBV13	TRBJ2-3	TGTGCCAGCAGCCCCTGGGGTCTGGGAGATACTAAACGAAGCACAGATACGCAGTATTTT	CASSPWGLGDTKRSTDTQYF
-	-	TRBV27	TRBJ1-1	TGTGCCAGCAGTACTTACCAACATGCTGAAGCTTTCTTT	CASSTYQHAEAFF
-	TRBD1	TRBV29-1	TRBJ2-7	TGCAGCGTTAATCTCGGACAGGGTTCCTACGAGCAGTACTTC	CSVNLGQGSYEQYF
-	-	TRBV19	TRBJ2-7	TGTGCCAGTAGCATATTCGGGACGCCTATTAACGAGCAGTACTTC	CASSIFGTPINEQYF
-	TRBD1	TRBV7-9	TRBJ2-7	TGTGCCAGCAGCTCACAGGGGTTCCACGAGCAGTACTTC	CASSSQGFHEQYF
-	-	TRBV28	TRBJ2-7	TGTGCCAGCAGTTTTGAAGCGGACGAGCAGTACTTC	CASSFEADEQYF
once	TRBD2	TRBV5-4	TRBJ2-2	TGTGCCAGCAGATTAGCGGGAGGGGCTCCCGGGGAGCTGTTTTTT	CASRLAGGAPGELFF
-	-	TRBV7-3	TRBJ1-2	TGTGCCAGCAGCTTTTTTGGGCTCATAACTGGCGGGCCATATGGCTACACCTTC	CASSFFGLITGGPYGYTF
-	-	TRBV10-2	TRBJ2-1	TGCGCCAGCAGAGGGACTTCCTACAATGAGCAGTTCTTC	CASRGTSYNEQFF
-	-	TRBV19	TRBJ1-4	TGTGCCAGTAGTCCTCGGCCGGGGGCGAATAATGAAAAACTGTTTTTT	CASSPRPGANNEKLFF
-	-	TRBV9	TRBJ1-1	TGTGCCAGCGGACGGGTCTTTAGGAACACTGAAGCTTTCTTT	CASGRVFRNTEAFF
-	-	TRBV29-1	TRBJ2-1	TGCAGCGTTGTTTTGGTCGGGAGAGGGTCCTACAATGAGCAGTTCTTC	CSVVLVGRGSYNEQFF
-	TRBD1	TRBV2	TRBJ1-5	TGTGCCAGCCGGTACGGGACAGGGAATCAGCCCCAGCATTTT	CASRYGTGNQPQHF
-	-	TRBV5-6	TRBJ2-7	TGTGCCAGCAGCTTGATAACTAGTTTAGGTGACTACGAGCAGTACTTC	CASSLITSLGDYEQYF
-	TRBD1	TRBV27	TRBJ1-5	TGTGCCAGCAGTTTAGGGACAGGCCCCAATCAGCCCCAGCATTTT	CASSLGTGPNQPQHF
-	-	TRBV28	TRBJ2-7	TGTGCCAGCCTGGCTGCAGGCGAATCCTACGAGCAGTACTTC	CASLAAGESYEQYF
-	-	TRBV27	TRBJ2-7	TGTGCCACGGGACCTAATGGGCACCAGCAGTACTTC	CATGPNGHQQYF
-	TRBD2	TRBV6-5	TRBJ2-2	TGTGCCAGCAGTTACTCGATTAGCGGGGGGACCGGGGAGCTGTTTTTT	CASSYSISGGTGELFF
-	TRBD2	TRBV7-8	TRBJ2-7	TGTGCCAGCAGCTTAGAGCAGGGACTAGCGGGAGGGGTAAACTACGAGCAGTACTTC	CASSLEQGLAGGVNYEQYF
-	-	TRBV7-7	TRBJ1-6	TGTGCCAGCAGCCATGGGACGGAGAATTCACCCCTCCACTTT	CASSHGTENSPLHF
-	-	TRBV5-6	TRBJ2-2	TGTGCCAGCACGCCCTGGGGGGCCGTAAACACCGGGGAGCTGTTTTTT	CASTPWGAVNTGELFF
few	TRBD2	TRBV27	TRBJ2-7	TGTGCCAGCAGTTTAATCAGCGGGAGGGCCTACGAGCAGTACTTC	CASSLISGRAYEQYF
-	-	TRBV4-1	TRBJ1-2	TGCGCCAGCAGCCAAGAAACAGGGTGGGACTATGGCTACACCTTC	CASSQETGWDYGYTF
-	-	TRBV4-2	TRBJ1-3	TGTGCCAGCAGCCAAGGCCCGAGCTCTGGAAACACCATATATTTT	CASSQGPSSGNTIYF
-	TRBD1	TRBV5-6	TRBJ1-6	TGTGCCAGCAGCTTCCCGGGACAGTATAATTCACCCCTCCACTTT	CASSFPGQYNSPLHF
-	TRBD1	TRBV7-9	TRBJ1-1	TGTGCCAGCAGCGCCAAGGGACAGGGAGGAACTGAAGCTTTCTTT	CASSAKGQGGTEAFF
-	-	TRBV27	TRBJ2-1	TGTGCCAGCAGGGTAGGGTGGAGTGGGGAGCAGTTCTTC	CASRVGWSGEQFF
-	-	TRBV19	TRBJ2-1	TGTGCCAGTAGCTCTATCGGTTACAATGAGCAGTTCTTC	CASSSIGYNEQFF
-	-	TRBV5-4	TRBJ1-2	TGTGCCGTCCAAGGGCGTGATTGGGGCTACACCTTC	CAVQGRDWGYTF
-	-	TRBV6-5	TRBJ1-5	TGTGCCAGCAGTTACTCGGCAGACAATCAGCCCCAGCATTTT	CASSYSADNQPQHF
-	TRBD1	TRBV9	TRBJ2-7	TGTGCCAGCAGCGTTCGGGACAGGGGCTTCGAGCAGTACTTC	CASSVRDRGFEQYF
-	TRBD2	TRBV29-1	TRBJ2-7	TGCAGCGTTGAAAGCCCTATAGCGGGAGAGCGCTACGAGCAGTACTTC	CSVESPIAGERYEQYF
-	-	TRBV27	TRBJ2-7	TGTGCCAGCAGTTTGGGAAGCGCCTACGAGCAGTACTTC	CASSLGSAYEQYF
-	TRBD1	TRBV5-8	TRBJ2-7	TGTGCCAGCAGGCTACCGGGACAGGGTAGGAGCTCCTACGAGCAGTACTTC	CASRLPGQGRSSYEQYF
-	-	TRBV7-4	TRBJ2-7	TGTGCCAGCAGCTTAGGAAGGACTCCCGACACCTACTACGAGCAGTACTTC	CASSLGRTPDTYYEQYF
-	TRBD2	TRBV7-2	TRBJ2-1	TGTGCCAGCAGCCTAGCGGGATCGATCTACAATGAGCAGTTCTTC	CASSLAGSIYNEQFF